This TCR beta chain was identified during a study of T cell responses to AZD1222 COVID-19 vaccine (dated by TCRdb to the early 2020s). Turning to the overall study: A total of 233 trial participants underwent TCR sequencing, of whom some 210 received two doses of AZD1222 and around 25 received two doses of the MenACWY control vaccine. Trial participants were enrolled into age subgroups of 18-55, 56-69 and 70-plus years, which contained around 150, 28 and 57 TCR-sequenced participants, respectively. Broad study findings and their caveats: Participants were mostly white British, with more females than males. The authors suggested clonal diversity may have been underestimated. The 56-69-year group was small, and its depth increase did not reach significance, likely because of low power. After two AZD1222 doses, both the breadth and the depth of spike-specific TCRs were significantly higher than at day 0 and than in MenACWY recipients. The vaccine-associated CD4 TCRs covered the entire spike protein, and the dominant responses fell in regions 160-218 and 743-854. Reportedly, close to half of the unique spike-specific TCRs recognized epitopes lying outside the regions that are mutated in the B.1.351 and B.1.1.7 variants. No day 14 peak-response samples were available, so repertoires were characterized only after the peak T cell response. Conclusions about previously exposed vaccinees are limited because only a handful of AZD1222 recipients were SARS-CoV-2 seropositive at baseline.

Details on this clone: Its recognized antigen is unknown. No clone much larger than this one lies a single base away; base qualities are absent.

The CDR3 contains 15 residues, cysteine and phenylalanine counted. This entry keeps only the CDR3 DNA: 45 bases, framed from base 1. The germline V gene sets CDR1 to SGHTA and CDR2 to FQGNSA. V loses 0 bases of germline sequence and J loses 4 bases, and the interval between the two ends is 12 bases. The CDR3 regions of human TCRbeta chains were analyzed by immunosequencing. In the original analysis: Repertoire TCRs were matched against a reference library of SARS-CoV-2-specific TCRs generated with the MIRA antigen-specificity platform. Breadth was defined as the fraction of unique TCRs that were SARS-CoV-2-associated. Depth was defined as the fraction of total T cells that were SARS-CoV-2-associated. Using the MIRA data, each spike-specific TCR was assigned both to the spike region to which the TCR was reactive and to a CD4 or CD8 class. Log10-transformed breadth and depth values were compared by one-way ANOVA with Sidak's multiple comparisons tests. The table comes from immuneACCESS by way of TCRdb, which keeps in-frame sequences with V and J called. Part of the clones is missing from these tables; in studies checked, under half for an unresolved V gene and the rest for unknown reasons. Clonal size and the V and J genes are those of that table, whereas D and trimming came from the DNA. In all, the sample holds around 120,000 clones, and roughly 84% of those were seen once. The ten largest clones represent roughly a quarter of the sample.

Sample time point, as interpreted from the label and publication: about 28 days (+/-7) after the second vaccine dose. AZD1222 recipients whose second dose came at about 4 weeks and those whose second dose came at about 12 weeks were combined into one group, since spike-specific TCR depth and breadth did not differ between the two schedules. Vaccinee samples were obtained from the UK trials COV001 and COV002, which included a single-blind randomized controlled phase 2/3 trial of AZD1222 (ChAdOx1 nCoV-19) in healthy adults. For TCRbeta chain sequencing, PBMC samples were collected from trial participants at day 0 and at day 28 after the second dose.

The sequence joins TRBV7-2 to TRBJ1-1; a tentative D call is TRBD1 (5 bases match). The material was peripheral blood, obtained 28 days after the second AZD1222 dose. This sequence originates from an adult who received the AZD1222 COVID-19 vaccine. The nucleotide sequence reads TGTGCCAGCAGCTTAGCGTCCAGGGCGGCCACTGAAGCTTTCTTT. It translates to CASSLASRAATEAFF.